This is a list of T cell receptor beta chains from one sample in a study of OX40 agonist ivuxolimab in advanced cancers. Only in-frame clones appear in the TCRdb table, and some are missing; sequencing was by immunoSEQ multiplex PCR. Among just under 65,000 clones listed, roughly nine tenths were seen once. The material sequenced was CD4+ or CD8+ T cells sorted from blood, taken in a trial of the OX40 agonist ivuxolimab. The receptors originated from an adult with an advanced solid tumor such as melanoma, head and neck, liver or kidney cancer. The CDR3 runs from the conserved cysteine through the conserved F or W.

j_call v_call cdr3_aa
TRBJ1-2 TRBV7-8 CASSLADSYTF
TRBJ2-7 TRBV9 CASSVSPRAGSYEQYF
TRBJ2-7 TRBV6-1 CASRDAGREQYF
TRBJ2-3 TRBV11-2 CASSLEWGRSTDTQYF
TRBJ1-1 TRBV28 CATRTSLNTEAFF
TRBJ1-1 TRBV6-9 CASSPHIRGLLDMNTEAFF
TRBJ2-3 TRBV18 CASSPLESTDTQYF
TRBJ1-1 TRBV7-8 CASSPQGQTEAFF
TRBJ2-7 TRBV19 CASRPDRAVNEQYF
TRBJ2-7 TRBV6-6 CASSPGTSSYEQYF
TRBJ2-5 TRBV19 CATTSGETQYF
TRBJ2-2 TRBV7-9 CASSLASSGSLVGELFF
TRBJ2-1 TRBV11-2 CASSLGLRNEQFF
TRBJ2-7 TRBV27 CASSRVFGTAAYEQYF
TRBJ1-1 TRBV28 CASSLTLNTEAFF
TRBJ2-1 TRBV18 CASSKGDPLGRSYNEQFF
TRBJ2-1 TRBV18 CASSLGQGAVGEQFF
TRBJ2-7 TRBV10-3 CAISEGITSGRGEQYF
TRBJ2-1 TRBV7-3 CASSPAASPGNEQFF
TRBJ2-1 TRBV2 CASTGLAVDNEQFF
TRBJ1-2 TRBV7-9 CASSHDRVHNYGYTF
TRBJ2-4 TRBV6-6 CASSPDSSSNIQYF
TRBJ2-7 TRBV7-2 CASSQGQVVEQYF
TRBJ2-2 TRBV19 CASSIGREFTGELFF
TRBJ2-2 TRBV5-6 CASSLPGSGRDSGELFF
TRBJ2-7 TRBV19 CASSIRTGYHEQYF
TRBJ2-6 TRBV21-1 CASSPRKTSDRDRNSGANVLTF
TRBJ1-2 TRBV18 CASSPQGEANYGYTF
TRBJ2-7 TRBV5-4 CASSMDRIYEQYF
TRBJ2-7 TRBV9 CASSVGPFSYEQYF
TRBJ2-2 TRBV11-3 CASSSYNTGELFF
TRBJ1-2 TRBV10-3 CAISESGGTPNYGYTF
TRBJ1-2 TRBV13 CASSLQSSPYGYTF
TRBJ2-2 TRBV5-1 CASSPRDSSGELFF
TRBJ1-5 TRBV19 CASSTVPPQHF
TRBJ2-7 TRBV18 CASSPSGQEYEQYF
TRBJ2-1 TRBV29-1 CSVEGARGEYNEQFF
TRBJ2-5 TRBV6-1 CASRQETQYF
TRBJ2-1 TRBV19 CASSVGLATDEQFF
TRBJ1-2 TRBV28 CASSLPGQGANGYTF
TRBJ2-7 TRBV9 CASSVGAGAYEQYF
TRBJ2-7 TRBV7-9 CASSLAPTYEQYF
TRBJ1-2 TRBV7-2 CASSYGQGAYGYTF
TRBJ2-3 TRBV28 CASLRPGTDTQYF
TRBJ2-3 TRBV7-8 CASSTSGGTDTQYF
TRBJ1-3 TRBV18 CASSPRTNGPGNTIYF
TRBJ1-2 TRBV7-8 CASSLEVGPNYGYTF
TRBJ2-7 TRBV7-2 CASSPGPVPLMEQYF
TRBJ2-7 TRBV7-8 CASTGLGPRSYEQYF
TRBJ2-7 TRBV5-4 CASSLALSYEQYF
TRBJ2-5 TRBV29-1 CSVAYRAGETQYF
TRBJ1-1 TRBV7-9 CASSLPGTANTEAFF
TRBJ1-2 TRBV28 CASSLRQGSGYTF